The T cell receptor beta chain described here comes from a study of T-cell reconstitution after alpha-beta-depleted transplantation in children (dated by TCRdb to about 2016). About the study as a whole: The study quantitatively tracked T-cell immune reconstitution after TCRalphabeta/CD19-depleted allogeneic hematopoietic cell transplantation in children using TCR repertoire profiling.

The library came from PCR. Sequencing was performed on an Illumina HiSeq 2500. TCR libraries were prepared with molecular barcoding, using unique molecular identifiers to normalize TCRbeta repertoire quantification. Using fastp at Q25 and MiXCR, TCRdb reprocessed the public reads and kept productive beta chains. CDR3 protein sequences are deduplicated, and each keeps its most common genes and DNA. A total of some 220,000 distinct CDR3 sequences appear in this sample, roughly a tenth of them only once. The top ten clones comprise over 25% of the sample. From its cysteine to its phenylalanine, the CDR3 spans 16 amino acids. Of the read, only the CDR3 DNA is kept; its 48 bases are in frame from base 1. The germline V gene encodes CDR1 PRHDT and CDR2 FYEKMQ (reference sequence). Germline trimming: 10 bases from V, 0 bases from J; junction bases outside gene matches: 10. This clonotype has a handful of counts. Its specific antigen is unknown. No quality values exist for individual bases; no much larger clone is one base distant.

Findings and caveats that apply to the study as a whole: The frequencies of hyperexpanded clones fell over the following months, and after one year, T-cell counts and TCRbeta diversity were mostly attributed to newly produced T cells. The apparently early recovery of alphabetaT-cell counts about two months after transplant reportedly depended on only several hundred rapidly expanded clones that came from non-depleted graft cells. In some patients, high TCRbeta diversity at day 60 was attributed to recipient T cells and intrathymic progenitors that had survived conditioning.

Per the publication, the treatment or condition label means: allogeneic hematopoietic cell transplantation with graft depleted of TCRalphabeta T cells and CD19 B cells. Transplant recipients were children who received TCRalphabeta/CD19-depleted allogeneic hematopoietic cell grafts. Sequencing was performed on PBMCs, taken before TCRalphabeta/CD19-depleted stem cell transplant. The clonotype comes from a child under two years old with acute myeloid leukemia, due to receive a stem cell transplant. This chain joins TRBV13 to TRBJ2-5; 11 central bases correspond to TRBD2. DNA sequence: TGTGCCACCCGACTAGCGGGAACGGACTACCAAGAGACCCAGTACTTC. It specifies CATRLAGTDYQETQYF. Outside the CDR3, residues come from the reference TRBV13 and TRBJ2-5 proteins, so the full variable domain is: AAGVIQSPRHLIKEKRETATLKCYPIPRHDTVYWYQQGPGQDPQFLISFYEKMQSDKGSIPDRFSAQQFSDYHSELNMSSLELGDSALYFCATRLAGTDYQETQYFGPGTRLLVL.